The clone carrying this T cell receptor beta chain has ten or more counts. Its antigen is still unknown. This sample's time point: sample taken at primary tumor resection. The germline gives CDR1 KGHSH, CDR2 LQKENI. V trimming: 1 base; J trimming: 5 bases; junction bases outside the gene matches: 3. This CDR3 has 16 residues. TCRdb reprocessed the 5' RACE reads with MiXCR, giving one entry per CDR3 protein. In the table there are 10,000 to 15,000 distinct CDR3 sequences, 6.6% of which are singletons. The sample is drawn from a study of spatial heterogeneity in lung cancer. General study points: Higher tumor mutation counts went along with higher counts of expanded intratumoral alpha and beta TCRs.

The material was lung tumor tissue, obtained at surgery. The sequence came from a female donor with early-stage non-small cell lung cancer. The gene calls are TRBV18 and TRBJ2-1; 12 positions agree with TRBD2. Here the CDR3 reads CASSPRLAGDNNEQFF. CDR3 sequence (DNA): TGTGCCAGCTCACCACGACTAGCGGGAGACAACAATGAGCAGTTCTTC. Full variable domain (rest looked up from reference TRBV18 and TRBJ2-1): NAGVMQNPRHLVRRRGQEARLRCSPMKGHSHVYWYRQLPEEGLKFMVYLQKENIIDESGMPKERFSAEFPKEGPSILRIQQVVRGDSAAYFCASSPRLAGDNNEQFFGPGTRLTVL.